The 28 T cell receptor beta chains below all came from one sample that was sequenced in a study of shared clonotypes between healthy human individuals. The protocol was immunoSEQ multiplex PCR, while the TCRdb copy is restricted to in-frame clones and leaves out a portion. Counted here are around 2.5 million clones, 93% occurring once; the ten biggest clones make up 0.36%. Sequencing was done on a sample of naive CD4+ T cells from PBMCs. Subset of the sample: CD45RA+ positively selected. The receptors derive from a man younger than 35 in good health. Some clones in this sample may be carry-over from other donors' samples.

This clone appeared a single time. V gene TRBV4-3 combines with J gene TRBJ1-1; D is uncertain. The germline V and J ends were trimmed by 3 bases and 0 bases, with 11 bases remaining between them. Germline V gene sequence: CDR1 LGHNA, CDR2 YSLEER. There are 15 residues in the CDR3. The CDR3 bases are TGCGCCAGCAGCCAGGCGACTGCGCTGAACACTGAAGCTTTCTTT. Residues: CASSQATALNTEAFF.

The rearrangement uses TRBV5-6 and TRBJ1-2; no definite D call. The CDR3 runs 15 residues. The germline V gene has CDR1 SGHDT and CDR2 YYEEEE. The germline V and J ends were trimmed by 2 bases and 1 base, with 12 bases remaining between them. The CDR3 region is CASSFLDVVNYGYTF. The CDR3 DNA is TGTGCCAGCAGCTTTTTAGACGTAGTTAACTATGGCTACACCTTC.

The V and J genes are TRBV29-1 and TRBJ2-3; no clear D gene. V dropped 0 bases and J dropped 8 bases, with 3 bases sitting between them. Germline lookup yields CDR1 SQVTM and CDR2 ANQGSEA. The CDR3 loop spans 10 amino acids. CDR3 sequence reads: CSVEEGTQYF. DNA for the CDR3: TGCAGCGTTGAAGAGGGTACGCAGTATTTT.

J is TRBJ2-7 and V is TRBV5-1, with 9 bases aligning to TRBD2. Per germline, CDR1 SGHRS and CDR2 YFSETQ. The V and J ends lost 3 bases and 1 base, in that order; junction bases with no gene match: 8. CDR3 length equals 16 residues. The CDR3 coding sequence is TGCGCCAGCAGCTCCCGGACTAGCGTAAGATCCTACGAGCAGTACTTC. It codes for CASSSRTSVRSYEQYF.

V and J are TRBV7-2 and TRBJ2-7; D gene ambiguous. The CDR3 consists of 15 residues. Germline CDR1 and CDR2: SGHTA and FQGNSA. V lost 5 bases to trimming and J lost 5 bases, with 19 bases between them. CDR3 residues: CASSPRRAGDNEQYF. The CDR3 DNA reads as TGTGCCAGCAGCCCCCGGCGTGCAGGCGACAACGAGCAGTACTTC. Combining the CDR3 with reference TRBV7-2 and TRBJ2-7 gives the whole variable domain GAGVSQSPSNKVTEKGKDVELRCDPISGHTALYWYRQSLGQGLEFLIYFQGNSAPDKSGLPSDRFSAERTGGSVSTLTIQRTQQEDSAVYLCASSPRRAGDNEQYFGPGTRLTVT.

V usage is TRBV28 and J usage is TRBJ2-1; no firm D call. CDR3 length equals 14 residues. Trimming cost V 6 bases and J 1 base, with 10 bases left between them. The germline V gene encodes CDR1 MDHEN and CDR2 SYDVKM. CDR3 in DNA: TGTGCCAGCAGCCCCCCGCCTTCCTACAATGAGCAGTTCTTC. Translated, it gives CASSPPPSYNEQFF.

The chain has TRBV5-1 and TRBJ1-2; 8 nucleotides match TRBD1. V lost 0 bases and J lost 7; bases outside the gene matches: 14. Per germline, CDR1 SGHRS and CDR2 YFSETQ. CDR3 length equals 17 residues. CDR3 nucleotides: TGCGCCAGCAGCTTGGACCCAGGGGGCGGGTCTGACCGTGGCTACACCTTC. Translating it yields CASSLDPGGGSDRGYTF.

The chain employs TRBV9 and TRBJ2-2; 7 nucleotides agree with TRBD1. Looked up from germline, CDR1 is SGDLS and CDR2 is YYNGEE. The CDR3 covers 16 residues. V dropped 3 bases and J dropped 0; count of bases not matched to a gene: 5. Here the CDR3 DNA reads TGTGCCAGCAGCGCCAGGGGGACCTCGAACACCGGGGAGCTGTTTTTT. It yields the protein CASSARGTSNTGELFF.

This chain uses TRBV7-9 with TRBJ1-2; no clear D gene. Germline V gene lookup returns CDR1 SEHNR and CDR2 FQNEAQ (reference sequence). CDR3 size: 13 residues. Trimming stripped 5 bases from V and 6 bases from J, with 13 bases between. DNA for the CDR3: TGTGCCAGCAGCAACTTAGGAGACGATGGCTACACCTTC. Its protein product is CASSNLGDDGYTF.

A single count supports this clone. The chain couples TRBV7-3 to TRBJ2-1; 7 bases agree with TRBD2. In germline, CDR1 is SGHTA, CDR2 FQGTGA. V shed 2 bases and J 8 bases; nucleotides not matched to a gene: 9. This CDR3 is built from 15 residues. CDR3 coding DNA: TGTGCCAGCAGCTTACTCGCGGGAGACCCCGATGAGCAGTTCTTC. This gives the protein CASSLLAGDPDEQFF.

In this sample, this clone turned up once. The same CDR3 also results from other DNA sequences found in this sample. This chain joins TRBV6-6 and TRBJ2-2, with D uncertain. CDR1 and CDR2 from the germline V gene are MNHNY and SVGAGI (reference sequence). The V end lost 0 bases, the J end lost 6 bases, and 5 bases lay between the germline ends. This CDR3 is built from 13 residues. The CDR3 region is CASSYSGPGELFF. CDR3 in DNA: TGTGCCAGCAGTTACTCTGGGCCCGGGGAGCTGTTTTTT.

The CDR3 DNA reads TGTGCCAGCAGTTCAAACTCAAATGAAAAACTGTTTTTT. Its translation is CASSSNSNEKLFF. The chain recombines TRBV28 with TRBJ1-4; no reliable D call. V lost 4 bases and J 5 bases, leaving 8 bases between the germline ends. The CDR3 totals 13 residues. In germline, CDR1 is MDHEN, CDR2 SYDVKM. The full variable domain, its missing parts supplied by reference TRBV28 and TRBJ1-4, is DVKVTQSSRYLVKRTGEKVFLECVQDMDHENMFWYRQDPGLGLRLIYFSYDVKMKEKGDIPEGYSVSREKKERFSLILESASTNQTSMYLCASSSNSNEKLFFGSGTQLSVL.

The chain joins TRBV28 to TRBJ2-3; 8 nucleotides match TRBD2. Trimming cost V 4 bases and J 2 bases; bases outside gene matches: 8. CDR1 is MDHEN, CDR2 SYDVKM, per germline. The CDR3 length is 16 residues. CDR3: CASSSPGSGTTDTQYF. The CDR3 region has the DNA TGTGCCAGCAGTTCCCCTGGTAGCGGGACCACAGATACGCAGTATTTT.

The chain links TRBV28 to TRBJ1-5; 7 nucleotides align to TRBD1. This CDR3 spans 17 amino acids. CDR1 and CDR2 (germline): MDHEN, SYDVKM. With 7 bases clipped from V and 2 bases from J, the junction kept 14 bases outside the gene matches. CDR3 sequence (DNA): TGTGCCAGCAATCGGCATCGTGAGGGGGCGGGCAATCAGCCCCAGCATTTT. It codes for CASNRHREGAGNQPQHF.

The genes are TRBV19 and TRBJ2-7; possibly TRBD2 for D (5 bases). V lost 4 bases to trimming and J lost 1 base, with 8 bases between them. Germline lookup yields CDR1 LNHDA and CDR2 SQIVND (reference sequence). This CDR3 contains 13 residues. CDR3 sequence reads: CASSKDSSYEQYF. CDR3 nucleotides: TGTGCCAGTAGTAAGGACTCGTCCTACGAGCAGTACTTC.

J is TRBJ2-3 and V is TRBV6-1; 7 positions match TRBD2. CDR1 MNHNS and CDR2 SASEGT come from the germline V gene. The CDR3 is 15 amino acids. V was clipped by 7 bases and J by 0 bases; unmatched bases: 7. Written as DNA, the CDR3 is TGTGCCAGCACCCGACTAGCAGCTAGCACAGATACGCAGTATTTT. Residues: CASTRLAASTDTQYF.

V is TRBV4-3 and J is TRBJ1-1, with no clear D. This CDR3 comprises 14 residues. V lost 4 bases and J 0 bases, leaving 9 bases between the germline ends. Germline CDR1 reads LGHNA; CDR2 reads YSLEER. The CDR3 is CASSLIGMNTEAFF. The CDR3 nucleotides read TGCGCCAGCAGCCTCATCGGCATGAACACTGAAGCTTTCTTT.

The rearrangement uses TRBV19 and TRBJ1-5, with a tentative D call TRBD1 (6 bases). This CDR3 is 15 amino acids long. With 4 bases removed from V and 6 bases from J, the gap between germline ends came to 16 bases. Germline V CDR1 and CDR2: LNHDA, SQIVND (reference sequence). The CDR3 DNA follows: TGTGCCAGTAGTACAAGTAGGGGGTATGTTCAGCCCCAGCATTTT. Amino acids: CASSTSRGYVQPQHF. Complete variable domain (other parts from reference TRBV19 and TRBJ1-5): DGGITQSPKYLFRKEGQNVTLSCEQNLNHDAMYWYRQDPGQGLRLIYYSQIVNDFQKGDIAEGYSVSREKKESFPLTVTSAQKNPTAFYLCASSTSRGYVQPQHFGDGTRLSIL.

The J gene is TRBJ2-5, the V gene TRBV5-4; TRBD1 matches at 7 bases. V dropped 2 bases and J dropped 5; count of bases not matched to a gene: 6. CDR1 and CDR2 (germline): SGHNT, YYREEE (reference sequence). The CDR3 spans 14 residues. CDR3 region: CASSFDRDRETQYF. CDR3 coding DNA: TGTGCCAGCAGCTTTGACAGGGATAGGGAGACCCAGTACTTC.

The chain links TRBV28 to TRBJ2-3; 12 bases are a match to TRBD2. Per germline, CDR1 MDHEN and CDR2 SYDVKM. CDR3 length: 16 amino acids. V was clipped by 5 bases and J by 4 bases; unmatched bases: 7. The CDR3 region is CASSTTLAGGPDTQYF. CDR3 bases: TGTGCCAGCAGTACCACTCTAGCGGGAGGGCCAGATACGCAGTATTTT.

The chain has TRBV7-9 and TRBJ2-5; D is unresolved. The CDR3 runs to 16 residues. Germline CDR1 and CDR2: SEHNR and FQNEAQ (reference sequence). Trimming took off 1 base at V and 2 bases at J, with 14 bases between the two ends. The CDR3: CASSLGYAADQETQYF. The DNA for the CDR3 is TGTGCCAGCAGCTTAGGCTATGCGGCGGATCAAGAGACCCAGTACTTC.

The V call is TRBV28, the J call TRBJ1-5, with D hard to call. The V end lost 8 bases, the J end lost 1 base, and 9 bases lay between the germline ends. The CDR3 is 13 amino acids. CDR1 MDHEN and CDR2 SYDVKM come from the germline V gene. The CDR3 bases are TGTGCCAGCGGGGAGGAAAGCAATCAGCCCCAGCATTTT. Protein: CASGEESNQPQHF.

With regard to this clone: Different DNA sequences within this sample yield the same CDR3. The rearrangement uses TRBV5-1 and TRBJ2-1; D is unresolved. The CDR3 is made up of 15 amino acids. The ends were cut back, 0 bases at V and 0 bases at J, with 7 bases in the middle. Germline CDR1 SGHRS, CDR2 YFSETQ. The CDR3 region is CASSLVANSYNEQFF. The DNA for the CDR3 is TGCGCCAGCAGCTTGGTAGCCAACTCCTACAATGAGCAGTTCTTC.

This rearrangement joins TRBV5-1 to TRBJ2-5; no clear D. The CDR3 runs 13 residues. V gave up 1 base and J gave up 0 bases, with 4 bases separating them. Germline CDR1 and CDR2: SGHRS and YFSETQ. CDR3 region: CASSLYNQETQYF. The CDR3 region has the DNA TGCGCCAGCAGCTTGTACAACCAAGAGACCCAGTACTTC.

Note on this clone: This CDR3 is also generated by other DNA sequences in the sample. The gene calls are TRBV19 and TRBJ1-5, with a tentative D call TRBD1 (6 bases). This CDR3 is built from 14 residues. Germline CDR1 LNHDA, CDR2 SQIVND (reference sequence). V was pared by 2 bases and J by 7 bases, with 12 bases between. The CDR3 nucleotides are TGTGCCAGTAGTATACGAGGGGGGCGACAGCCCCAGCATTTT. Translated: CASSIRGGRQPQHF.

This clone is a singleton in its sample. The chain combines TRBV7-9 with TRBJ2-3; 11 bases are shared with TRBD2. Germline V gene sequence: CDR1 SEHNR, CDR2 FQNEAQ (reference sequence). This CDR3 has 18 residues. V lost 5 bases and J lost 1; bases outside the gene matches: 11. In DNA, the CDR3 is TGTGCCAGCAGCCGGGGACTAGCGGTAGAGACCGGCACAGATACGCAGTATTTT. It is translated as CASSRGLAVETGTDTQYF.

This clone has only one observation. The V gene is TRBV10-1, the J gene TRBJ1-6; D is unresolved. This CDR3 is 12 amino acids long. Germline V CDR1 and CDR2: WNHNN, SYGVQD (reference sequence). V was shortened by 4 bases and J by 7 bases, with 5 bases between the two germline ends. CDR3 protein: CASSAGNSPLHF. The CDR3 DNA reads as TGCGCCAGCAGTGCGGGGAATTCACCCCTCCACTTT.

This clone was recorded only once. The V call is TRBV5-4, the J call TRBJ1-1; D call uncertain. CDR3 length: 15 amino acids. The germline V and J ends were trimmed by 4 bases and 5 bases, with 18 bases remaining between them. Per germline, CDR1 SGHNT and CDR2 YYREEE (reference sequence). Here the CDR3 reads CASSKSSVVGTEAFF. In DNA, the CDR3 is TGTGCCAGCAGCAAGTCTAGCGTCGTGGGGACTGAAGCTTTCTTT.